The rows below give T cell receptor beta chains drawn from one sample of a study of OX40 agonist ivuxolimab in advanced cancers. Some clones are missing from TCRdb's copy, which holds only in-frame ones; the method was immunoSEQ multiplex PCR. Of more than 70,000 clones in the sample, 84% are singletons; the top ten hold roughly 25%. Sequences were derived from CD4+ or CD8+ T cells sorted from blood, sampled in a trial of the OX40 agonist ivuxolimab. These receptors were collected from an adult with an advanced solid tumor such as melanoma, head and neck, liver or kidney cancer. Both conserved end residues are trimmed from each CDR3. A D gene is named only where the DNA matches it firmly. Expanded clones get a size class; other rows say once, few or many, or leave the size out.

d_call | v_call | clone_size | cdr3_aa
TRBD1 | TRBV18 | . | ASSPQGAGTQY
. | TRBV21-1 | . | ASSKTPQTKDGETQY
. | TRBV5-4 | . | ASRADSSTNEKLF
. | TRBV21-1 | . | ASSSGQGPQETQY
TRBD2 | TRBV9 | . | ASSISGISSYNEQF
. | TRBV11-2 | . | ASSLDRTGNTIY
. | TRBV2 | . | ASSKGGTWGEQF
. | TRBV7-9 | . | ASSFDRNTQY
TRBD1 | TRBV30 | . | AWSVRDRNNSPLH
TRBD2 | TRBV7-6 | . | ASSYGLAGLPYNEQF
TRBD1 | TRBV5-8 | . | ASSGTGRNTEAF
. | TRBV5-1 | once | ASSLGQSGNTIY
TRBD1 | TRBV27 | . | ASSATGLNTEAF
. | TRBV5-1 | once | ASSLGAGMTYEQY
. | TRBV4-1 | once | ASSQEGKNTEAF
. | TRBV6-6 | . | ASSYDDEQF
. | TRBV7-2 | few | ASSFSGAGNQPQH
. | TRBV5-1 | . | ASSFSGFSYEQY
. | TRBV7-9 | . | ASSLGPGTVYGYT
TRBD2 | TRBV7-2 | . | ASSLRGGHEQF
. | TRBV25-1 | . | ASSESATGKTYEQY
. | TRBV2 | . | ASTGAYEQY
. | TRBV19 | . | ASSIDRQRADTQY
. | TRBV29-1 | . | SVRRSWNTGELF
TRBD2 | TRBV5-4 | . | ASSLSSGGTYEQY
. | TRBV10-1 | . | ATIEGGEARARGNF
TRBD1 | TRBV5-1 | few | ASSLRTGANTEAF
. | TRBV4-1 | . | ASSQERGREKLF
. | TRBV9 | . | ASSVGVGLGGYT
. | TRBV19 | once | ASSTGPDTEAF
TRBD2 | TRBV6-6 | . | ASSRLAAPTDTQY
TRBD2 | TRBV9 | . | ASSVGLNRETQY
TRBD2 | TRBV19 | . | ASSMAGVGLDTQY
TRBD2 | TRBV9 | . | ASSVGLGEGYEQY
. | TRBV9 | . | ASSVVSTGTQY
. | TRBV6-5 | . | ASRAGETQY
. | TRBV18 | . | ASSPPSENTEAF
. | TRBV20-1 | . | SAGKDTQY
TRBD2 | TRBV7-2 | . | ASSLRSGLAGPNYNEQF
TRBD1 | TRBV6-6 | . | ASSPGTGANYGYT